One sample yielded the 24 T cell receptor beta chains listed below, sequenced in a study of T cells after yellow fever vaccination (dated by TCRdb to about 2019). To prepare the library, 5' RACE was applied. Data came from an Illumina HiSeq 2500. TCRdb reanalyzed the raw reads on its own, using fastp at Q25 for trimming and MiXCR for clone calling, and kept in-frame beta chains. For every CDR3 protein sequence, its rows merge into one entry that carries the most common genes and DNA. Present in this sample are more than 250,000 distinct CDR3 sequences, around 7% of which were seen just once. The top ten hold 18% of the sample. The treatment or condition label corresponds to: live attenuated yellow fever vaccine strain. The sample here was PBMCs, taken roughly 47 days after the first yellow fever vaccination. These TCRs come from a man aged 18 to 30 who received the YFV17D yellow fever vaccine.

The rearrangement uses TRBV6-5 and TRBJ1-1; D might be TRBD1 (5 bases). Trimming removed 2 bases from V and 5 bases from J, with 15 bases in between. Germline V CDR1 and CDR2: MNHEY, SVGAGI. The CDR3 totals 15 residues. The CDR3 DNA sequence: TGTGCCAGCAGTTACGATGGGGCAGCGGGGACTGAAGCTTTCTTT. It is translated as CASSYDGAAGTEAFF.

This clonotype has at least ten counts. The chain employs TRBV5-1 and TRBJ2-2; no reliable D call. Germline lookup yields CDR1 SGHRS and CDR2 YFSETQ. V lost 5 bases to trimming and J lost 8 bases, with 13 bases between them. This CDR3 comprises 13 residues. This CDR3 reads CASRTYGLGELFF. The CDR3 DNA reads TGCGCCAGCAGGACCTATGGCCTGGGGGAGCTGTTTTTT.

The CDR3, as DNA: TGTGCCAGCAGCTTCCAGCGGGGGGGGGAAGAGACCCAGTACTTC. Translating it yields CASSFQRGGEETQYF. The rearrangement links TRBV7-2 to TRBJ2-5; 10 bases agree with TRBD2. Trimming removed 3 bases from V and 3 bases from J; junction bases left unmatched: 4. Germline-derived CDR1 and CDR2 are SGHTA and FQGNSA. CDR3 length equals 15 residues.

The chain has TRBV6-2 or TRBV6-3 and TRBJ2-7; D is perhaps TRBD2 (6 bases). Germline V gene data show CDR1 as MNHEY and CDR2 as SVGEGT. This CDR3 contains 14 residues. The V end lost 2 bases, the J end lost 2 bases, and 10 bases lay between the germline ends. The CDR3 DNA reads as TGTGCCAGCAGTTACGGGGGGAACCCCTACGAGCAGTACGTC. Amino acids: CASSYGGNPYEQYV.

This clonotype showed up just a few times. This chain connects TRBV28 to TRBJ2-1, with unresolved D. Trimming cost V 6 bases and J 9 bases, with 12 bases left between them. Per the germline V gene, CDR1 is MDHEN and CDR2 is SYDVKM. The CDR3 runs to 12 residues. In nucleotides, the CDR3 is TGTGCCAGCAGCAGCTGGGGAAGTGAGCAGTTCTTC. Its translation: CASSSWGSEQFF.

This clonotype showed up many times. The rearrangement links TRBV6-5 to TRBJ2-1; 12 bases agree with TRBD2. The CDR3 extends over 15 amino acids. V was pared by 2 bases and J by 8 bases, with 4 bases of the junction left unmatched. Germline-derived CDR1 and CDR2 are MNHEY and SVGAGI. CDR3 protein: CASSYASGGAHEQFF. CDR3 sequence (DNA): TGTGCCAGCAGTTACGCTAGCGGGGGGGCACATGAGCAGTTCTTC.

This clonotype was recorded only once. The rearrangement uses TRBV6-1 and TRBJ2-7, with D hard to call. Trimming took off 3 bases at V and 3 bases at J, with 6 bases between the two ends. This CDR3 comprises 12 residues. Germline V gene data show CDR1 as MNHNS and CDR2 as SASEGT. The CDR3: CASSDLSYEQYV. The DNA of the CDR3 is TGTGCCAGCAGTGACCTAAGCTACGAGCAGTACGTC.

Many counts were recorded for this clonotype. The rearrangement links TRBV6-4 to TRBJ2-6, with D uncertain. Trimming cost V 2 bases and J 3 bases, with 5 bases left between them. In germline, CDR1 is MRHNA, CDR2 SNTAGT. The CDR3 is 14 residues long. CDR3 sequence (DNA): TGTGCCAGCAGTGACAGGGTTGGGGCCAACGTCCTGACTTTC. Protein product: CASSDRVGANVLTF.

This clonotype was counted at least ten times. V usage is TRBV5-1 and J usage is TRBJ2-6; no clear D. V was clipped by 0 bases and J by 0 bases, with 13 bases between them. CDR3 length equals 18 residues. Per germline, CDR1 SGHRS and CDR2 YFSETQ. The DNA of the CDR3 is TGCGCCAGCAGCTTGGCACGGACGATGAGCTCTGGGGCCAACGTCCTGACTTTC. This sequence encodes CASSLARTMSSGANVLTF.

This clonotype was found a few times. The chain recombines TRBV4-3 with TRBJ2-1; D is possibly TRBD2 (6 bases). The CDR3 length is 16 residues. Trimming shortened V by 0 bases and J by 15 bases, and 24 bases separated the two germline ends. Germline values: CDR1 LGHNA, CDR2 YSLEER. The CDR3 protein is CASSQDHLGGAAFPFF. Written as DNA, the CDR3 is TGCGCCAGCAGCCAAGATCATTTAGGCGGGGCAGCCTTTCCGTTCTTC.

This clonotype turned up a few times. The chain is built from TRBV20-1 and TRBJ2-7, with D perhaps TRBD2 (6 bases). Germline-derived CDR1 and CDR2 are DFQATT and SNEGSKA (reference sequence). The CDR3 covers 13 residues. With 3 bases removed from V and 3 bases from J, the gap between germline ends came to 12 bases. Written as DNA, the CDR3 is TGCAGTGCTAGGCGGGGCGGGGTCTACGAGCAGTACTTC. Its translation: CSARRGGVYEQYF.

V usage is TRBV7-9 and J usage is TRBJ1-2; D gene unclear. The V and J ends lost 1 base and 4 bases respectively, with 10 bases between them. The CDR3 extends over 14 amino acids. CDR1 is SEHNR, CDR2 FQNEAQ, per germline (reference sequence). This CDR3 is CASSLGYSRYGYTF. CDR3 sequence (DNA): TGTGCCAGCAGCTTAGGGTACAGCCGCTATGGCTACACCTTC.

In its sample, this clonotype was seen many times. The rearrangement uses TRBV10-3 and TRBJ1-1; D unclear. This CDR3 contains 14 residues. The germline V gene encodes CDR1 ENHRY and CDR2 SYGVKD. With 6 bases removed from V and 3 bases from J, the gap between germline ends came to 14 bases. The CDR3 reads CAIRRDDLYTEAFF. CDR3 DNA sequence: TGTGCCATCAGACGTGACGACCTCTACACTGAAGCTTTCTTT.

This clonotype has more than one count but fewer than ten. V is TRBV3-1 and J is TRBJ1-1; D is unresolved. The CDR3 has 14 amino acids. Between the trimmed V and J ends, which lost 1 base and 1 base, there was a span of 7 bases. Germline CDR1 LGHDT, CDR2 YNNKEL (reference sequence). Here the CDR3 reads CASSQAAKNTEAFF. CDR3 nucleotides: TGTGCCAGCAGCCAAGCCGCAAAGAACACTGAAGCTTTCTTT.

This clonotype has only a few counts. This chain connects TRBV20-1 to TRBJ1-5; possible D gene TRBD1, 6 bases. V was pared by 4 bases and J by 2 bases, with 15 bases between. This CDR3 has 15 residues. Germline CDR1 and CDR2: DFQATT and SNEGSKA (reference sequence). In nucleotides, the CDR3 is TGCAGTGCTATAGAACCCCGGACAGGCAATCAGCCCCAGCATTTT. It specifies CSAIEPRTGNQPQHF.

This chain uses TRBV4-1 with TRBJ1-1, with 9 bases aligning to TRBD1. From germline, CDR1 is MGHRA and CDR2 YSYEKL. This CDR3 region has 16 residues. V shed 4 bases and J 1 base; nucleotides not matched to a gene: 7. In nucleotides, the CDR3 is TGCGCCAGCAGCCCCACCGGGACAGGGTCGAACACTGAAGCTTTCTTT. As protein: CASSPTGTGSNTEAFF.

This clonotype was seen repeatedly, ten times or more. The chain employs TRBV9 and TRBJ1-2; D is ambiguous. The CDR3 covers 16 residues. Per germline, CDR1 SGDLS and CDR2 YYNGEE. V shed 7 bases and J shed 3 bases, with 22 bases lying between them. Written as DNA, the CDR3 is TGTGCCAGCTCCCTGGGAGGGTGGAGATTCGACTATGGCTACACCTTC. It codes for CASSLGGWRFDYGYTF.

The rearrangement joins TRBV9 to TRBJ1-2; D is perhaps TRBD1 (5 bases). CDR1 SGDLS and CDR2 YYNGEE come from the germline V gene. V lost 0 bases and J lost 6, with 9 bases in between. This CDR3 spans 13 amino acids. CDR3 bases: TGTGCCAGCAGCGTAGATGGACACAATGGCTACACCTTC. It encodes CASSVDGHNGYTF.

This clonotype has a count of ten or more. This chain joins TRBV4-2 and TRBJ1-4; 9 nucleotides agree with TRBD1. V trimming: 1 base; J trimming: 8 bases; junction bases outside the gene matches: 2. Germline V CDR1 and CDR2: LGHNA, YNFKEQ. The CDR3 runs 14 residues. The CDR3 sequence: CASSQGQGEEKLFF. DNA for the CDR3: TGTGCCAGCAGCCAAGGACAGGGGGAGGAAAAACTGTTTTTT.

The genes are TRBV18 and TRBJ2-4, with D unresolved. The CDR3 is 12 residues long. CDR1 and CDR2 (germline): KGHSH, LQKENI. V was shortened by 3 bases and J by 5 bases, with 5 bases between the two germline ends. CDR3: CASSPPENIQYF. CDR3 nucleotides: TGTGCCAGCTCACCCCCAGAAAACATTCAGTACTTC.

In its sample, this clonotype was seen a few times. The CDR3 region is CASSLVGNTIYF. The CDR3 nucleotides read TGTGCCAGCAGCTTAGTAGGAAACACCATATATTTT. The J gene is TRBJ1-3, the V gene TRBV7-2, with D unclear. This CDR3 contains 12 residues. Trimming took 1 base from V and 4 from J, leaving 2 bases between them. The germline CDR1 and CDR2 sequences are SGHTA and FQGNSA. Using reference TRBV7-2 and TRBJ1-3 for the parts outside the CDR3, the full variable domain is GAGVSQSPSNKVTEKGKDVELRCDPISGHTALYWYRQSLGQGLEFLIYFQGNSAPDKSGLPSDRFSAERTGGSVSTLTIQRTQQEDSAVYLCASSLVGNTIYFGEGSWLTVV.

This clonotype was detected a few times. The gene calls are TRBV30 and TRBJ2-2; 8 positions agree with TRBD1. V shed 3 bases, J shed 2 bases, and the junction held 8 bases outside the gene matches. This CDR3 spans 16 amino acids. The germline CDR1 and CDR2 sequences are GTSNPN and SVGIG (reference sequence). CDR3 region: CAWSNRGMLNTGELFF. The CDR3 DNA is TGTGCCTGGAGCAACAGGGGGATGTTAAACACCGGGGAGCTGTTTTTT.

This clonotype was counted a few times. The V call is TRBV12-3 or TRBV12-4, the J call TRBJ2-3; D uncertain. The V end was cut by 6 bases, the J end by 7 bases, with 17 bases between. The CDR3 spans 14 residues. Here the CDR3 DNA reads TGTGCCAGCAGCCGCCAAAGGTCTACAAATACGCAGTATTTT. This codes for CASSRQRSTNTQYF.

The CDR3 sequence is CASIRGMNTEAFF. The CDR3 DNA reads as TGTGCCAGCATTCGGGGCATGAACACTGAAGCTTTCTTT. The gene calls are TRBV6-2 or TRBV6-3 and TRBJ1-1; maybe TRBD1 (5 bases). The V gene's germline CDR1 is MNHEY and CDR2 SVGEGT. This CDR3 has 13 amino acids. V shed 7 bases and J shed 0 bases, with 9 bases lying between them.